The 13 T cell receptor beta chains given below trace back to one sample, sequenced in a study of T cells in women clearing cervical HPV infection (dated 2018 in TCRdb). Libraries were constructed by the immunoSEQ multiplex PCR assay. Here the immuneACCESS table is served through TCRdb, limited to in-frame sequences with V and J called. Missing clones are a known gap in these copies; in checked studies unresolved V genes cover under half, and the rest lacks a known reason. This sample's table carries some 30,000 clones. 7.8% of the sample lies in the top ten. The sample comprised blood buffy coat. The receptors here all came from a woman aged 18 to 75 with a cervical HPV16 infection that either progressed to CIN3+ or cleared (not recorded which).

On this clone itself: The read ends 3 residues before the CDR3 terminus; that terminus is restored from the germline J gene. The chain couples TRBV18 to TRBJ1-2; tentatively, D is TRBD1 (6 bases). V dropped 4 bases and J dropped 2 bases, with 11 bases sitting between them. From germline, CDR1 is KGHSH and CDR2 LQKENI. The CDR3 is 14 residues long. The covered CDR3 bases are TGTGCCAGCTCACGGACAGCCGGGAACTATGGC. The encoded protein is CASSRTAGNYG. The whole CDR3 protein is CASSRTAGNYGYTF.

On this clone itself: The CDR3 extends 3 residues past the end of the read, so its final part is completed from the germline J gene. This chain joins TRBV7-6 and TRBJ2-1; D is ambiguous. V was cut by 1 base and J by 6 bases, with 4 bases left in between. In germline, CDR1 is SGHVS, CDR2 FNYEAQ. The CDR3 is made up of 12 amino acids. The DNA read from the CDR3 is TGTGCCAGCAGCTTAGTTCTCAATGAG. Amino acids: CASSLVLNE. The full CDR3 protein reads CASSLVLNEQFF.

With respect to this clone: The read terminates 3 residues before the CDR3 end, so the remaining end is supplied by the germline J gene. The chain joins TRBV11-2 to TRBJ1-2; 9 bases fit TRBD1. The CDR3 sequence is 14 residues long. Germline trimming cut 6 bases from V and 6 bases from J; bases unmatched to any gene: 8. In germline, CDR1 is SGHAT, CDR2 FQNNGV. CDR3 bases read: TGTGCCAGCAGTGCCAACAGGGGGCGGGATGGC. Translation: CASSANRGRDG. The entire CDR3 is CASSANRGRDGYTF.

About this clone itself: Sequencing ends 3 residues short of the CDR3 end; the germline J gene provides the rest. This chain links TRBV18 with TRBJ2-3; no firm D call. CDR3 length: 11 amino acids. Trimming shortened V by 6 bases and J by 6 bases, and 7 bases separated the two germline ends. Germline V lookup: CDR1 KGHSH, CDR2 LQKENI. The sequenced part of the CDR3 DNA is TGTGCCAGCTCCCCGAGGGATACG. Amino acids: CASSPRDT. The whole CDR3 sequence reads CASSPRDTQYF. The variable domain in full, completed from reference TRBV18 and TRBJ2-3, reads NAGVMQNPRHLVRRRGQEARLRCSPMKGHSHVYWYRQLPEEGLKFMVYLQKENIIDESGMPKERFSAEFPKEGPSILRIQQVVRGDSAAYFCASSPRDTQYFGPGTRLTVL.

Concerning this clone itself: The read terminates 3 residues before the CDR3 end, so the remaining end is supplied by the germline J gene. V gene TRBV7-6 combines with J gene TRBJ2-1; unclear D gene. V lost 5 bases and J 0 bases, leaving 14 bases between the germline ends. This CDR3 is 16 amino acids long. Germline V gene sequence: CDR1 SGHVS, CDR2 FNYEAQ. CDR3 loop: CASSPRVGSSYNEQFF. The part of the CDR3 DNA that was read is TGTGCCAGCAGCCCTCGGGTCGGTAGCTCCTACAATGAG. Full variable domain (outside the CDR3, taken from reference TRBV7-6 and TRBJ2-1): GAGVSQSPRYKVTKRGQDVALRCDPISGHVSLYWYRQALGQGPEFLTYFNYEAQQDKSGLPNDRFSAERPEGSISTLTIQRTEQRDSAMYRCASSPRVGSSYNEQFFGPGTRLTVL.

In the case of this clone: The read stops 3 residues short of the end of the CDR3; the missing end is completed from the germline J gene. V gene TRBV5-5 combines with J gene TRBJ2-3; D may be TRBD1 (6 bases). Germline CDR1 and CDR2: SGHKS and YYEKEE (reference sequence). CDR3 length: 14 amino acids. V dropped 3 bases and J dropped 6 bases, with 14 bases sitting between them. The CDR3 region is CASSSGQLMDTQYF. The CDR3 bases that were read are TGTGCCAGCAGCTCCGGACAGTTAATGGATACG.

Note on this clone: The observed sequence ends 3 residues before the CDR3 terminus, with the missing tail filled in from the germline J gene. The gene calls are TRBV4-1 and TRBJ1-4, with 7 bases fitting TRBD1. This CDR3 contains 16 residues. The V segment lost 1 base and the J segment 0 bases; nucleotides outside the gene matches: 2. In germline, CDR1 is MGHRA, CDR2 YSYEKL. The sequenced part of the CDR3 DNA is TGCGCCAGCAGCCAAGGACAGGGTCCAACTAATGAAAAA. Its translation is CASSQGQGPTNEK. The entire CDR3 reads CASSQGQGPTNEKLFF.

By frequency, this clone registers medium-sized (0.01 to 0.1%). The CDR3 end is not reached by the read, which stops 3 residues before it; the germline J gene fills it in. The V call is TRBV2, the J call TRBJ2-1; TRBD2 is a possible D gene (6 bases). Germline loops: CDR1 SNHLY, CDR2 FYNNEI. V was pared by 6 bases and J by 7 bases, with 16 bases between. This CDR3 is built from 14 residues. The covered CDR3 bases are TGTGCCAGCAGCATTACCGGGACTCCGAATGAG. This gives the protein CASSITGTPNE. From start to end, the CDR3 is CASSITGTPNEQFF.

Points on this clone: With the read ending 3 residues before the CDR3 end, the germline J gene is used to fill in that end. V gene TRBV7-6 combines with J gene TRBJ2-5; TRBD2 is a possible D gene (6 bases). The CDR3 contains 15 residues. Germline V gene sequence: CDR1 SGHVS, CDR2 FNYEAQ. The V and J ends lost 5 bases and 3 bases respectively, with 16 bases between them. CDR3 sequence: CASSPPFGEEETQYF. The part of the CDR3 DNA that was read is TGTGCCAGCAGCCCACCTTTCGGGGAGGAAGAGACC.

With respect to this clone: From the germline J gene comes the end of the CDR3, since the read stops 3 residues before it. V usage is TRBV7-9 and J usage is TRBJ2-1; tentative D call: TRBD2 (6 bases). The CDR3 is 15 amino acids. The germline V and J ends were trimmed by 1 base and 5 bases, with 12 bases remaining between them. The germline gives CDR1 SEHNR, CDR2 FQNEAQ (reference sequence). CDR3 amino acids: CASSLGGELNNEQFF. The DNA read from the CDR3 is TGTGCCAGCAGCTTAGGGGGGGAACTTAACAATGAG.

For this clone: The read ends 3 residues shy of where the CDR3 ends; the end is completed using the germline J gene. The chain links TRBV20-1 to TRBJ2-5; TRBD2 aligns across 9 bases. V gave up 0 bases and J gave up 5 bases; unmatched junction bases: 4. Germline V CDR1 and CDR2: DFQATT, SNEGSKA (reference sequence). The CDR3 has 14 residues. The sequenced CDR3 bases are TGCAGTGCTAGAGATCTAGCGGGACAGGAGACC. Its protein product is CSARDLAGQET. The whole CDR3 reads CSARDLAGQETQYF.

Here the CDR3 reads CASSMDREGSPLFF. CDR3 DNA (partial): TGTGCCAGCAGTATGGACAGGGAAGGATCACCG. The V call is TRBV2, the J call TRBJ2-2; 8 bases are a match to TRBD1. The CDR3 end lies 3 residues beyond the end of the read and is filled in from the germline J gene. Germline V gives CDR1 SNHLY, CDR2 FYNNEI. This CDR3 contains 14 residues.

This clone is called medium-sized based on its frequency. The CDR3 here is CASSSGGGRLSSGELFF. The CDR3 bases that were read are TGTGCCAGCTCCTCCGGAGGGGGAAGGTTGTCGTCCGGGGAG. This chain uses TRBV18 with TRBJ2-2; D could derive from TRBD1 or TRBD2 (6 bases each). The CDR3 end lies 3 residues beyond the end of the read and is filled in from the germline J gene. This CDR3 contains 17 residues. The V end was cut by 6 bases, the J end by 6 bases, with 23 bases between. From germline, CDR1 is KGHSH and CDR2 LQKENI.